This TCR beta chain was sequenced during a study of T cell clonotyping in hematopoietic cell transplantation. Study-level information: Cytoreduction preceded collection of pretransplant recipient samples. Regarding the study as a whole: Higher Inverse Simpson Index values in graft donor and pretransplant recipient predicted broader posttransplant TCR diversity. Cells were unsorted, so CD4 and CD8 contributions were not separated. After transplant, recipient diversity fell while pathologically expanded clonotypes grew through day 180.

Assay used: immunoSEQ multiplex PCR; TCRdb lists only in-frame clones, some missing. The table lists fewer than 50,000 clones, 85% to 90% of them singletons, with 5.9% in the top ten. Noted time point: recipient sample about 28 days before transplant, after cytoreduction. Concerning this clone itself: The antigen remains undetermined.

V was shortened by 0 bases and J by 8 bases, with 11 bases between the two germline ends. The CDR3 extends over 14 amino acids. CDR1 and CDR2 (germline): LNHDA, SQIVND (reference sequence). V is TRBV19 and J is TRBJ2-1, with a possible D match to TRBD2 (5 bases). Sequencing used peripheral blood mononuclear cells, obtained before stem cell transplant. This sequence was found in a man between 60 and 70 years old with biphenotypic leukemia. Some clones in this sample may be carry-over from other donors' samples. The CDR3 DNA reads as TGTGCCAGTAGTATAGATATAAACGGGGATGAGCAGTTCTTC. It encodes CASSIDINGDEQFF.